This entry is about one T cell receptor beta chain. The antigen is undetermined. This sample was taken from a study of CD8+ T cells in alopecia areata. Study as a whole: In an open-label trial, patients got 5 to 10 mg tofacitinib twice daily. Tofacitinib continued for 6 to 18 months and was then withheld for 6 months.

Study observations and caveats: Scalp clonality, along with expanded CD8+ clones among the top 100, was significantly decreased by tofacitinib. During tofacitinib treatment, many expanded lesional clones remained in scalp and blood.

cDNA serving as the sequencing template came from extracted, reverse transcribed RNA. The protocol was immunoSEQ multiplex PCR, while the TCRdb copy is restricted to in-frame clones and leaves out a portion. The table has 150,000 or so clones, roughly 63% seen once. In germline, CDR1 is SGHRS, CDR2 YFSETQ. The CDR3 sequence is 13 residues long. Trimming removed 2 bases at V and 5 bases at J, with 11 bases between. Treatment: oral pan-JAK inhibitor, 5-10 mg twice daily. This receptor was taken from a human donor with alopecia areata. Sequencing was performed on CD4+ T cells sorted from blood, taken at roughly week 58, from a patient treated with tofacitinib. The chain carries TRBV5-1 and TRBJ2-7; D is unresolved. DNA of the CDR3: TGCGCCAGCAGCTTATCAGGTTGGGACGAGCAGTACTTC. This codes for CASSLSGWDEQYF.